Each of the 10 T cell receptor beta chains below was sequenced from the same sample in a study of CD8+ T cells in alopecia areata. RNA extraction was followed by reverse transcription into cDNA, which acted as the sequencing template. Clones were read by immunoSEQ multiplex PCR, and TCRdb kept only the in-frame ones, dropping some. The sample was found to contain 270,000 or so clones, and every one recurs. On the basis of CD4, CD8alpha, NKG2D, NKG2ACE and other markers, pooled cutaneous lymph node cells were sorted. Source material: CD4+ T cells sorted from a lymph node. The receptors derive from a C3H/HeJ mouse with alopecia areata. This strain's MHC haplotype is H2-k.

Note on this clone: Genes and germline are mouse. The read stops 3 residues short of the end of the CDR3; the missing end is completed from the germline J gene. Additional DNA sequences in this sample encode the identical CDR3. The chain couples TRBV13-2 to TRBJ1-6; 7 nucleotides align to TRBD1. TRBJ1-6 carries the ORF label, with uncertain function. CDR3 length: 15 amino acids. The V and J ends lost 0 bases and 4 bases, in that order; junction bases with no gene match: 1. Germline values: CDR1 NNHNN, CDR2 SYGAGS (reference sequence). The CDR3 sequence is CASGDAGQYNSPLYF. CDR3 bases read: TGTGCCAGCGGTGATGCGGGACAGTATAATTCGCCC.

Notes on this clone: Gene names follow the mouse nomenclature. The sample carries other DNA sequences with the same CDR3. Incomplete CDR3 DNA: TGTGCCAGCAGCAGACAGAGCTAT. Protein sequence: CASSRQSY. The entire CDR3 sequence reads CASSRQSYEQYF. The V call is TRBV5, the J call TRBJ2-7; D is perhaps TRBD1 (5 bases). The CDR3 end lies 4 residues beyond the end of the read and is filled in from the germline J gene. Germline values: CDR1 LGHNA, CDR2 YNLKQL (reference sequence). The CDR3 loop spans 12 amino acids. The V end lost 5 bases, the J end lost 3 bases, and 8 bases lay between the germline ends.

Regarding this clone: Gene labels here are mouse ones. The read finishes 4 residues shy of the CDR3 end, and the germline J gene is used to complete it. The chain couples TRBV13-1 to TRBJ2-1, with 7 bases matching TRBD2. The ends lost 2 bases at V and 3 bases at J; junction bases unmatched: 2. This CDR3 spans 14 amino acids. Per germline, CDR1 NSHNY and CDR2 SYGAGN. The sequenced part of the CDR3 DNA is TGTGCCAGCAGTGAGACTGGGCTCTATGCT. Its protein is CASSETGLYA. The full CDR3 sequence reads CASSETGLYAEQFF.

Details on this clone: Germline and genes here are mouse. The read finishes 4 residues shy of the CDR3 end, and the germline J gene is used to complete it. V is TRBV17 and J is TRBJ2-5; TRBD2 agrees at 11 bases. J lost 0 bases, V lost 6 bases, and 8 bases had no gene match. Germline V gives CDR1 MNHDT, CDR2 YYDKIL. The CDR3 length is 17 residues. The chain's CDR3 is CASRTQTGGGNQDTQYF. The sequenced CDR3 bases are TGTGCTAGCAGGACCCAGACTGGGGGGGGTAACCAAGAC.

In regard to this clone: Here the gene names and germline are mouse. The read gets to within 3 residues of the CDR3 end, and the germline J gene fills in the rest. The V and J genes are TRBV31 and TRBJ1-6, with a weak D call TRBD1 (5 bases). TRBJ1-6 is recorded as an ORF, its role being uncertain. Germline V gene data show CDR1 as GKSSPN and CDR2 as SITVG. V was pared by 3 bases and J by 0 bases, with 9 bases between. There are 15 residues in the CDR3. Incomplete CDR3 DNA: TGTGCCTGGAGACCCGACAGTTCCTATAATTCGCCC. It translates to CAWRPDSSYNSP. The full CDR3 is CAWRPDSSYNSPLYF.

Comments on this clone: Here the gene names and germline are mouse. The read terminates 4 residues before the CDR3 end, so the remaining end is supplied by the germline J gene. The chain has TRBV13-2 and TRBJ2-5; 9 bases fit TRBD2. The CDR3 extends over 13 amino acids. Per the germline V gene, CDR1 is NNHNN and CDR2 is SYGAGS (reference sequence). CDR3 DNA (partial): TGTGCCAGCGGGGACTGGGGATGGGAC. Its protein product is CASGDWGWD. The CDR3 in its entirety is CASGDWGWDTQYF.

This clone was counted only a few times. The gene symbols are mouse symbols. The read terminates 4 residues before the CDR3 end, so the remaining end is supplied by the germline J gene. The chain recombines TRBV13-1 with TRBJ2-5, with 9 bases identical to TRBD1. The CDR3 sequence is 15 residues long. The germline V gene encodes CDR1 NSHNY and CDR2 SYGAGN. The CDR3 loop is CASSGPGDREDTQYF. The DNA read from the CDR3 is TGTGCCAGCAGTGGCCCAGGGGACAGGGAGGAC.

A few counts support this clone. Here the gene names and germline are mouse. The missing CDR3 end, 4 residues past where the read stops, is filled in from the germline J gene. The V and J genes are TRBV1 and TRBJ2-1, with 10 bases fitting TRBD2. Germline V gene sequence: CDR1 NSQYPW, CDR2 LRSPGD (reference sequence). CDR3 length: 17 residues. Trimming at V came to 0 bases and at J to 4 bases, leaving 6 bases not matched to a gene. The chain's CDR3 is CTCSADVDWGVYAEQFF. The CDR3 DNA, read in part, is TGCACCTGCAGTGCAGATGTAGACTGGGGGGTATATGCT.

This clone was counted a few times. Any gene name here is a mouse gene name. Coverage ceases 4 residues before the CDR3 finishes, and the germline J gene fills in the end. The J gene is TRBJ2-5, the V gene TRBV13-1; TRBD2 aligns across 8 bases. The germline V gene has CDR1 NSHNY and CDR2 SYGAGN. Trimming took 4 bases from V and 2 from J; bases not matched to a gene: 6. This CDR3 is 15 amino acids long. The CDR3 here is CASSQRLGIQDTQYF. Incomplete CDR3 DNA: TGTGCCAGCAGTCAACGACTGGGGATCCAAGAC.

This clone has a handful of counts. The genes are named according to mouse. The read is 4 residues too short to cover the CDR3 end, so that end is filled in from the germline J gene. Other DNA sequences of this sample code for an identical CDR3. The genes are TRBV1 and TRBJ2-5, with 8 nucleotides matching TRBD2. The V and J ends lost 0 bases and 0 bases, in that order; junction bases with no gene match: 2. This CDR3 comprises 16 residues. Germline CDR1 and CDR2: NSQYPW and LRSPGD (reference sequence). This chain's CDR3 is CTCSAELGDNQDTQYF. Incomplete CDR3 DNA: TGCACCTGCAGTGCAGAACTGGGGGATAACCAAGAC. The variable domain in full, completed from reference TRBV1 and TRBJ2-5, reads VTLLEQNPRWRLVPRGQAVNLRCILKNSQYPWMSWYQQDLQKQLQWLFTLRSPGDKEVKSLPGADYLATRVTDTELRLQVANMSQGRTLYCTCSAELGDNQDTQYFGPGTRLLVL.